The 10 T cell receptor beta chains below come from one sample, sequenced in a study of OX40 agonist ivuxolimab in advanced cancers. Only in-frame clones appear in the TCRdb table, and some are missing; sequencing was by immunoSEQ multiplex PCR. The sample contains 50,000 to 80,000 clones, approximately 79% of which appear only once. The input for sequencing was CD4+ or CD8+ T cells sorted from blood, taken in a trial of the OX40 agonist ivuxolimab. Receptor source: an adult with an advanced solid tumor such as melanoma, head and neck, liver or kidney cancer.

The rearrangement links TRBV4-1 to TRBJ1-5; 9 bases are shared with TRBD1. Losses at the gene ends were 3 bases for V and 6 bases for J; bases not matched to a gene: 15. CDR3 length: 18 residues. Germline V gene sequence: CDR1 MGHRA, CDR2 YSYEKL. The CDR3 DNA sequence: TGCGCCAGCAGCCACAACCCGCTGGACAGGGGAGGTGGTCAGCCCCAGCATTTT. The encoded protein is CASSHNPLDRGGGQPQHF.

Note on this clone: In this CDR3 the conserved last residue, phenylalanine or tryptophan, is missing, so a read error is likely. Because the CDR3's place on the DNA is in doubt, the DNA is left out and the CDR3 is given as listed by TCRdb. The J gene is TRBJ2-7, the V gene TRBV27; the D call of TRBD1 is as the table states it, not checked on the DNA. The CDR3 has 12 amino acids, counting both end residues. CDR1 and CDR2 from the germline V gene are MNHEY and SMNVEV (reference sequence). The CDR3 here is CASSFSTGAYGA.

This sequence joins TRBV2 and TRBJ1-2; 8 bases map to TRBD1. The J segment lost 3 bases and the V segment lost 11 bases, leaving 5 bases of the junction unmatched. The CDR3 has 12 residues. CDR1 is SNHLY, CDR2 FYNNEI, per germline. CDR3 sequence: CAGQGTDYGYTF. The CDR3 DNA is TGTGCCGGACAGGGAACGGACTATGGCTACACCTTC.

The J gene is TRBJ2-1, the V gene TRBV7-3; a possible D gene is TRBD2 (7 bases). V was pared by 3 bases and J by 6 bases, with 12 bases between. Germline loops: CDR1 SGHTA, CDR2 FQGTGA. The CDR3 has 14 amino acids. The CDR3 here is CASSLWGGGNEQFF. As DNA, the CDR3 is TGTGCCAGCAGCTTGTGGGGAGGGGGCAATGAGCAGTTCTTC.

This clone has only a few counts. In the same sample, other DNA sequences code for this CDR3. CDR3 protein: CASSVGGGSYNEQFF. DNA for the CDR3: TGTGCCAGCAGCGTAGGTGGCGGGAGCTACAATGAGCAGTTCTTC. V is TRBV9 and J is TRBJ2-1; 7 positions match TRBD2. The ends lost 0 bases at V and 3 bases at J; junction bases unmatched: 3. This CDR3 region has 15 residues. Looked up from germline, CDR1 is SGDLS and CDR2 is YYNGEE.

V and J are TRBV19 and TRBJ2-7; either TRBD1 or TRBD2 may fit D (5 bases each). The CDR3 has 15 residues. V was cut by 3 bases and J by 1 base, with 13 bases left in between. Germline lookup yields CDR1 LNHDA and CDR2 SQIVND (reference sequence). The CDR3: CASSMSGTISYEQYF. DNA for the CDR3: TGTGCCAGTAGTATGTCTGGGACGATTTCCTACGAGCAGTACTTC. The full variable domain, rest sourced from reference TRBV19 and TRBJ2-7, is DGGITQSPKYLFRKEGQNVTLSCEQNLNHDAMYWYRQDPGQGLRLIYYSQIVNDFQKGDIAEGYSVSREKKESFPLTVTSAQKNPTAFYLCASSMSGTISYEQYFGPGTRLTVT.

The CDR3 DNA sequence: TGTGCCTGGAAGTCATATATTATGAACACTGAAGCTTTCTTT. It yields the protein CAWKSYIMNTEAFF. The chain has TRBV30 and TRBJ1-1; D is uncertain. V lost 4 bases to trimming and J lost 0 bases, with 12 bases between them. CDR1 and CDR2 (germline): GTSNPN, SVGIG (reference sequence). The CDR3 length is 14 residues.

CDR3 in DNA: TGTGCCAGCAGTGTTAATAGCAATCAGCCCCAGCATTTT. Translating gives CASSVNSNQPQHF. The J gene is TRBJ1-5, the V gene TRBV25-1, with no clear D. The CDR3 loop spans 13 amino acids. CDR1 is MGHDK, CDR2 SYGVNS, per germline. The V and J ends lost 4 bases and 0 bases respectively, with 4 bases between them.

The chain links TRBV11-3 to TRBJ1-5, with 8 nucleotides matching TRBD1. The CDR3 length is 18 residues. V lost 5 bases and J lost 2; bases outside the gene matches: 14. Germline CDR1 is SGHNT and CDR2 is YENEEA. CDR3 protein: CASSPQIHGQGGNQPQHF. The CDR3 bases are TGTGCCAGCAGCCCCCAAATCCATGGACAGGGTGGCAATCAGCCCCAGCATTTT.

This clone was recorded a few times. This sequence joins TRBV7-6 and TRBJ1-6; D unclear. V gave up 1 base and J gave up 9 bases, with 16 bases separating them. This CDR3 contains 16 residues. In germline, CDR1 is SGHVS, CDR2 FNYEAQ. DNA of the CDR3: TGTGCCAGCAGCTTAGAAGGTGGATTATTCAGTTCACCCCTCCACTTT. It is translated as CASSLEGGLFSSPLHF. The variable domain in full, completed from reference TRBV7-6 and TRBJ1-6, reads GAGVSQSPRYKVTKRGQDVALRCDPISGHVSLYWYRQALGQGPEFLTYFNYEAQQDKSGLPNDRFSAERPEGSISTLTIQRTEQRDSAMYRCASSLEGGLFSSPLHFGNGTRLTVT.